This T cell receptor beta chain was observed in a study of T cell changes during pregnancy in multiple sclerosis. CDR3 length: 13 residues. V lost 5 bases and J 3 bases, leaving 8 bases between the germline ends. Germline lookup yields CDR1 LNHDA and CDR2 SQIVND (reference sequence). The table came from immunoSEQ multiplex PCR; TCRdb's copy has only in-frame clones and leaves some out. The sample holds 35,000 to 45,000 clones, about 88% seen once. This clonotype was obtained from a female donor with multiple sclerosis, enrolled in a pregnancy study. The sequencing used CD8+ T cells from peripheral blood mononuclear cells, collected in the first trimester of pregnancy. The chain carries TRBV19 and TRBJ1-5; D not resolved. CDR3 sequence reads: CASSPGPNQPQHF. For the CDR3, the DNA is TGTGCCAGTAGTCCAGGCCCCAATCAGCCCCAGCATTTT.